This TCR beta chain was obtained from a study of T cells in Graves' hyperthyroidism and ophthalmopathy. The source material, RNA transcripts, was used to amplify TCR beta CDR3 regions. HTBI primers were the set used in a first-round RT-PCR of the TCR CDR3. TCRdb reanalysed the multiplex PCR reads using MiXCR and keeps one entry per CDR3 protein. In the table there are hundreds of thousands of distinct CDR3 sequences, about 20% of which are singletons. The CDR3 extends over 18 amino acids. Germline V gene sequence: CDR1 MNHEY, CDR2 SVGEGT. As to this clonotype: One end of the junction is discordant with germline, which a read error may explain.

V usage is TRBV6-2 or TRBV6-3 and J usage is TRBJ2-2; TRBD1 aligns across 8 bases. Sequencing input: blood. The source of this sequence is a man in his thirties or forties with Graves' ophthalmopathy. Written as DNA, the CDR3 is TGTGCCAGCAGGCCGACTCGGACAGGGTGGGGTATTACCGAGGAGCTGTTTTTT. Amino acids: CASRPTRTGWGITEELFF.